One T cell receptor beta chain is described in this entry. The antigen is unknown. This entry is derived from a study of T-cell reconstitution after alpha-beta-depleted transplantation in children. Study-wide points: After one year, T-cell counts and TCRbeta diversity mostly came from new T cells. Surviving recipient T cells and intrathymic progenitors accounted for some patients' high TCRbeta diversity at day 60. As was reported, about two months after transplant, alpha-beta T cells came from several hundred expanded graft clones.

Preparation of the TCRbeta library was carried out with unique molecular identifiers. A single record per CDR3 protein comes from TCRdb applying MiXCR to the PCR reads. The sample has around 580,000 distinct CDR3 sequences; roughly 30% are singletons. Sequenced here: PBMCs, sampled before TCRalphabeta/CD19-depleted stem cell transplant. This sequence was found in a boy under two years old with Wiskott-Aldrich syndrome, due to receive a stem cell transplant.

The CDR3, as DNA: TGTGCCAGTAGACCGAGGGGTCAAGAGACCCAGTACTTC. This codes for CASRPRGQETQYF. V is TRBV19 and J is TRBJ2-5; D assignment may be TRBD1 or TRBD2 (5 bases each). This CDR3 is 13 amino acids long. CDR1 and CDR2 from the germline V gene are LNHDA and SQIVND (reference sequence). V lost 6 bases to trimming and J lost 2 bases, with 10 bases between them.